The rows below give T cell receptor beta chains drawn from one sample of a study of blood T cell repertoires in COVID-19. Assay: immunoSEQ multiplex PCR; the TCRdb copy retains only in-frame clones and omits some. The data contain roughly 220,000 clones, 86% of them singletons. The sequenced sample consisted of peripheral blood. All receptors come from a man between 25 and 39 years old who had recovered from COVID-19. The CDR3 runs from the conserved cysteine through the conserved F or W. Each record gives: CDR3 DNA, CDR3 protein, J gene, D gene, V gene, clone size. The D gene is left open where the match is weak. Clone size is shown for a subset of rows, as once, few, many or a class of expanded clone.

CDR3 DNA: TGTGCCAGCAGTTTTTCTCTTGGGACAAAGAACTATGGCTACACCTTC; CDR3 protein: CASSFSLGTKNYGYTF; J gene: TRBJ1-2; D gene: -; V gene: TRBV27; clone size: -
CDR3 DNA: TGTGCCATCAGCTCGGACAGTTCTAATGAAAAACTGTTTTTT; CDR3 protein: CAISSDSSNEKLFF; J gene: TRBJ1-4; D gene: -; V gene: TRBV10-3; clone size: -
CDR3 DNA: TGTGCCAGTGGGGACAGGGCAAAGGGAAAACTGTTTTTT; CDR3 protein: CASGDRAKGKLFF; J gene: TRBJ1-4; D gene: TRBD1; V gene: TRBV2; clone size: -
CDR3 DNA: TGTGCCTGGAGTGCAGTCCAAGAGACCCAGTACTTC; CDR3 protein: CAWSAVQETQYF; J gene: TRBJ2-5; D gene: -; V gene: TRBV30; clone size: -
CDR3 DNA: TGTGCCAGCAGCGTAAATGGACAGGCCCGCTCTGGGGCCAACGTCCTGACTTTC; CDR3 protein: CASSVNGQARSGANVLTF; J gene: TRBJ2-6; D gene: TRBD1; V gene: TRBV9; clone size: -
CDR3 DNA: TGTGCCAGTATGCGGGGGGGTGGTGAGACCCAGTACTTC; CDR3 protein: CASMRGGGETQYF; J gene: TRBJ2-5; D gene: TRBD2; V gene: TRBV19; clone size: -
CDR3 DNA: TGTGCCAGCAGTTTTCGGATGGGCGATACGCAGTATTTT; CDR3 protein: CASSFRMGDTQYF; J gene: TRBJ2-3; D gene: -; V gene: TRBV7-2; clone size: -
CDR3 DNA: TGTGCCAGCAGCTCCGCTCCCCTAGGTGGGCAGTATTTT; CDR3 protein: CASSSAPLGGQYF; J gene: TRBJ2-3; D gene: -; V gene: TRBV7-2; clone size: -
CDR3 DNA: TGTGCCAGCTCACCACTGGGTGACTTACTTAATGTGAACACTGAAGCTTTCTTT; CDR3 protein: CASSPLGDLLNVNTEAFF; J gene: TRBJ1-1; D gene: -; V gene: TRBV18; clone size: -
CDR3 DNA: TGCGCCAGCAGTGGGGACAGCTACGAGCAGTACTTC; CDR3 protein: CASSGDSYEQYF; J gene: TRBJ2-7; D gene: TRBD1; V gene: TRBV10-1; clone size: -
CDR3 DNA: TGTGCCAGCAGTTTCGCATCAGGGGCGGATCAGCCCCAGCATTTT; CDR3 protein: CASSFASGADQPQHF; J gene: TRBJ1-5; D gene: -; V gene: TRBV7-2; clone size: few
CDR3 DNA: TGTGCCAGCGCGGTGGGGGGGCCAGCTGAAGCTTTCTTT; CDR3 protein: CASAVGGPAEAFF; J gene: TRBJ1-1; D gene: -; V gene: TRBV12-3/TRBV12-4; clone size: -
CDR3 DNA: TGTGCCAGCAGTTTTCGACAGGGAGATCAGCCCCAGCATTTT; CDR3 protein: CASSFRQGDQPQHF; J gene: TRBJ1-5; D gene: TRBD1; V gene: TRBV27; clone size: -
CDR3 DNA: TGTGCCAGCAGCCACCAACCCTTGGACAGAGACTATGGCTACACCTTC; CDR3 protein: CASSHQPLDRDYGYTF; J gene: TRBJ1-2; D gene: -; V gene: TRBV5-5; clone size: -
CDR3 DNA: TGCGCCAGCAGCCAAGAGGTAAACTATCACTACGAGCAGTACTTC; CDR3 protein: CASSQEVNYHYEQYF; J gene: TRBJ2-7; D gene: -; V gene: TRBV4-1; clone size: -
CDR3 DNA: TGCAGCGTAGCGTTGTCGGGTTATAGCAATCAGCCCCAGCATTTT; CDR3 protein: CSVALSGYSNQPQHF; J gene: TRBJ1-5; D gene: -; V gene: TRBV29-1; clone size: -